A single sample is the source of the 21 T cell receptor beta chains below, sequenced in a study of blood T cell repertoires in COVID-19. TCRdb keeps only in-frame clones here, not all; method: immunoSEQ multiplex PCR. The sample contains around 240,000 clones, over 80% of which appear only once. Sequenced sample: PBMCs or T cells enriched from blood (not recorded which). These receptors all stem from a human donor in a cohort exposed to, infected with or recovered from COVID-19 (not recorded which). The donor label of this sample is uncertain.

This chain joins TRBV27 and TRBJ2-7; 8 bases agree with TRBD1. The germline V gene encodes CDR1 MNHEY and CDR2 SMNVEV (reference sequence). This CDR3 has 14 amino acids. The ends lost 4 bases at V and 0 bases at J; junction bases unmatched: 2. In nucleotides, the CDR3 is TGTGCCAGCAGTTGGGGGACAGGCTCCTACGAGCAGTACTTC. This encodes CASSWGTGSYEQYF.

This rearrangement joins TRBV19 to TRBJ1-4; 8 positions match TRBD1. The CDR3 is 16 residues long. Trimming at V came to 0 bases and at J to 6 bases, leaving 6 bases not matched to a gene. Looked up from germline, CDR1 is LNHDA and CDR2 is SQIVND (reference sequence). Here the CDR3 DNA reads TGTGCCAGTAGTATAGATGCAGGGGGCTCGGATGAAAAACTGTTTTTT. Translating gives CASSIDAGGSDEKLFF.

The rearrangement uses TRBV29-1 and TRBJ1-1; D might be TRBD1 (5 bases). The CDR3 length is 13 residues. The V gene's germline CDR1 is SQVTM and CDR2 ANQGSEA. Trimming cost V 2 bases and J 3 bases, with 10 bases left between them. This chain's CDR3 is CSVEQGGDTEAFF. In DNA, the CDR3 is TGCAGCGTTGAACAGGGAGGTGACACTGAAGCTTTCTTT.

This clone has only one observation. The chain is built from TRBV12-3 or TRBV12-4 and TRBJ1-1; D uncertain. This CDR3 has 12 residues. V was clipped by 6 bases and J by 2 bases, with 7 bases between them. CDR3 sequence (DNA): TGTGCCAGCAGACGACTTAACACTGAAGCTTTCTTT. It encodes CASRRLNTEAFF.

The V and J genes are TRBV11-3 and TRBJ2-5; 10 bases line up with TRBD2. The CDR3 covers 15 residues. V shed 3 bases and J 4 bases; nucleotides not matched to a gene: 5. Germline CDR1 and CDR2: SGHNT and YENEEA. CDR3 DNA sequence: TGTGCCAGCAGCTTGGGTAGCGGGGGGCCAGAGACCCAGTACTTC. Translated: CASSLGSGGPETQYF.

This chain joins TRBV30 and TRBJ2-2; D is possibly TRBD2 (6 bases). There are 12 residues in the CDR3. V lost 5 bases, J lost 4 bases, and 8 bases lay in between. Per germline, CDR1 GTSNPN and CDR2 SVGIG (reference sequence). In DNA, the CDR3 is TGTGCCTGGGTGGGGGGCACCGGGGAGCTGTTTTTT. This sequence encodes CAWVGGTGELFF.

This sequence joins TRBV5-1 and TRBJ1-2, with D maybe TRBD1 (6 bases). Germline lookup yields CDR1 SGHRS and CDR2 YFSETQ. Trimming cost V 3 bases and J 5 bases, with 17 bases left between them. This CDR3 region has 15 residues. DNA for the CDR3: TGCGCCAGCAGCTACAGGGAAGGGCCAGAGTATGGCTACACCTTC. Translation gives CASSYREGPEYGYTF.

This clone was seen only a few times. The chain carries TRBV30 and TRBJ2-2; TRBD1 matches at 7 bases. Losses at the gene ends were 2 bases for V and 1 base for J; bases not matched to a gene: 4. This CDR3 spans 15 amino acids. CDR1 and CDR2 from the germline V gene are GTSNPN and SVGIG (reference sequence). Written as DNA, the CDR3 is TGTGCCTGGAGTCCGACAGGGTGGAACACCGGGGAGCTGTTTTTT. It codes for CAWSPTGWNTGELFF. The whole variable domain, remainder taken from reference TRBV30 and TRBJ2-2, is SQTIHQWPATLVQPVGSPLSLECTVEGTSNPNLYWYRQAAGRGLQLLFYSVGIGQISSEVPQNLSASRPQDRQFILSSKKLLLSDSGFYLCAWSPTGWNTGELFFGEGSRLTVL.

The chain uses TRBV5-1 and TRBJ2-7; D remains unclear. The CDR3 consists of 14 residues. Trimming left V 0 bases short and J 4 bases short, with 11 bases between. Germline CDR1 SGHRS, CDR2 YFSETQ. The CDR3 region has the DNA TGCGCCAGCAGCTTGGACCCGGGTCCTTACGAGCAGTACTTC. It codes for CASSLDPGPYEQYF. The variable domain in full, completed from reference TRBV5-1 and TRBJ2-7, reads KAGVTQTPRYLIKTRGQQVTLSCSPISGHRSVSWYQQTPGQGLQFLFEYFSETQRNKGNFPGRFSGRQFSNSRSEMNVSTLELGDSALYLCASSLDPGPYEQYFGPGTRLTVT.

The chain joins TRBV5-1 to TRBJ1-2; weak D call: TRBD1 (5 bases). This CDR3 has 12 amino acids. The germline V gene encodes CDR1 SGHRS and CDR2 YFSETQ. Deletions cut 0 bases from V and 6 bases from J, with 6 bases between. The CDR3 sequence: CASSLEGHGYTF. CDR3 coding DNA: TGCGCCAGCAGCTTGGAGGGGCATGGCTACACCTTC.

The chain uses TRBV21-1 and TRBJ1-2; TRBD1 reflects the table's D call only, with no check against the DNA. TRBV21-1 is an annotated pseudogene. This CDR3 contains 12 residues. The DNA of the CDR3 is TGTGCCAGCATCAATACAGGGAATGGCTACACCTTC. Amino acids: CASINTGNGYTF.

The J gene is TRBJ2-2, the V gene TRBV3-1 (or the pseudogene TRBV3-2); D is possibly TRBD1 (6 bases). Germline-derived CDR1 and CDR2 are LGHDT and YNNKEL (reference sequence). V shed 4 bases and J shed 6 bases, with 12 bases lying between them. The CDR3 is 14 amino acids. The CDR3 reads CASSPPRGPGELFF. CDR3 nucleotides: TGTGCCAGCAGCCCCCCCAGGGGACCCGGGGAGCTGTTTTTT.

The J gene is TRBJ2-7, the V gene TRBV21-1; no DNA check was done on the table's D call, TRBD2. TRBV21-1 is labeled a pseudogene. The CDR3 covers 12 residues. CDR3 protein: CASSTYGYEQYF. The CDR3 region has the DNA TGTGCCAGCAGCACCTACGGCTACGAGCAGTACTTC.

The chain couples TRBV5-4 to TRBJ2-7; 7 nucleotides match TRBD1. The CDR3 loop spans 15 amino acids. V lost 4 bases to trimming and J lost 0 bases; unmatched junction nucleotides: 7. Looked up from germline, CDR1 is SGHNT and CDR2 is YYREEE (reference sequence). CDR3: CASSDPGQSSYEQYF. CDR3 DNA: TGTGCCAGCAGCGATCCGGGACAGAGCTCCTACGAGCAGTACTTC.

The J gene is TRBJ1-1, the V gene TRBV30; 7 bases match TRBD1. V dropped 2 bases and J dropped 5; count of bases not matched to a gene: 11. Per germline, CDR1 GTSNPN and CDR2 SVGIG (reference sequence). The CDR3 has 15 residues. CDR3 sequence reads: CAWSRGYRGRTEAFF. Here the CDR3 DNA reads TGTGCCTGGAGTCGGGGCTACAGGGGCAGGACTGAAGCTTTCTTT.

This clone was counted between two and nine times. The CDR3 DNA sequence: TGTGCCAGCAGCCCCGGCAGGGCGGAACTCTCTGGGGCCAACGTCCTGACTTTC. It is translated as CASSPGRAELSGANVLTF. This chain connects TRBV7-9 to TRBJ2-6, with D maybe TRBD1 (5 bases). Germline-derived CDR1 and CDR2 are SEHNR and FQNEAQ (reference sequence). The CDR3 is made up of 18 amino acids. The V and J ends lost 5 bases and 0 bases respectively, with 17 bases between them. Based on the CDR3 plus reference TRBV7-9 and TRBJ2-6, the full variable domain is DTGVSQNPRHKITKRGQNVTFRCDPISEHNRLYWYRQTLGQGPEFLTYFQNEAQLEKSRLLSDRFSAERPKGSFSTLEIQRTEQGDSAMYLCASSPGRAELSGANVLTFGAGSRLTVL.

The chain carries TRBV5-8 and TRBJ2-5; no clear D gene. CDR1 is SGHTS and CDR2 is YDEGEE in the germline V gene. With 4 bases removed from V and 3 bases from J, the gap between germline ends came to 10 bases. The CDR3 is made up of 13 amino acids. The CDR3 sequence is CASSHLTKETQYF. CDR3 DNA: TGTGCCAGCAGCCACCTAACGAAAGAGACCCAGTACTTC.

This chain joins TRBV11-2 and TRBJ1-4; 10 nucleotides align to TRBD1. The CDR3 is 17 amino acids. Germline V CDR1 and CDR2: SGHAT, FQNNGV. Germline trimming cut 3 bases from V and 5 bases from J; bases unmatched to any gene: 9. The CDR3 DNA is TGTGCCAGCAGCTTTAGGACAGGGGGGAGACTCAATGAAAAACTGTTTTTT. Amino acids: CASSFRTGGRLNEKLFF. Drawing the rest from reference TRBV11-2 and TRBJ1-4, the complete variable domain is EAGVAQSPRYKIIEKRQSVAFWCNPISGHATLYWYQQILGQGPKLLIQFQNNGVVDDSQLPKDRFSAERLKGVDSTLKIQPAKLEDSAVYLCASSFRTGGRLNEKLFFGSGTQLSVL.

The rearrangement joins TRBV14 to TRBJ1-1; 9 bases align to TRBD1. Germline CDR1 SGHDN, CDR2 FVKESK. CDR3 length: 15 residues. V trimming: 2 bases; J trimming: 5 bases; junction bases outside the gene matches: 6. The chain's CDR3 is CASSQWGQGRTEAFF. The CDR3 coding sequence is TGTGCCAGCAGCCAATGGGGACAGGGTCGGACTGAAGCTTTCTTT. The full variable domain, its missing parts supplied by reference TRBV14 and TRBJ1-1, is EAGVTQFPSHSVIEKGQTVTLRCDPISGHDNLYWYRRVMGKEIKFLLHFVKESKQDESGMPNNRFLAERTGGTYSTLKVQPAELEDSGVYFCASSQWGQGRTEAFFGQGTRLTVV.

This sequence joins TRBV19 and TRBJ2-1, with 12 bases identical to TRBD2. Trimming removed 6 bases from V and 4 bases from J; junction bases left unmatched: 4. The CDR3 extends over 15 amino acids. Germline assignment: CDR1 LNHDA and CDR2 SQIVND (reference sequence). The CDR3 region is CASSLTSGGYNEQFF. In DNA form, the CDR3 reads TGTGCCAGTAGCCTTACTAGCGGGGGGTACAATGAGCAGTTCTTC.

V usage is TRBV5-5 and J usage is TRBJ1-6, with 7 bases identical to TRBD1. The germline V gene has CDR1 SGHKS and CDR2 YYEKEE (reference sequence). V was pared by 4 bases and J by 9 bases, with 10 bases of the junction left unmatched. The CDR3 has 15 amino acids. CDR3 coding DNA: TGTGCCAGCAGCACCGGGAAGGCAGGGGGTTCACCCCTCCACTTT. Its protein product is CASSTGKAGGSPLHF. Complete variable domain (other parts from reference TRBV5-5 and TRBJ1-6): DAGVTQSPTHLIKTRGQQVTLRCSPISGHKSVSWYQQVLGQGPQFIFQYYEKEERGRGNFPDRFSARQFPNYSSELNVNALLLGDSALYLCASSTGKAGGSPLHFGNGTRLTVT.